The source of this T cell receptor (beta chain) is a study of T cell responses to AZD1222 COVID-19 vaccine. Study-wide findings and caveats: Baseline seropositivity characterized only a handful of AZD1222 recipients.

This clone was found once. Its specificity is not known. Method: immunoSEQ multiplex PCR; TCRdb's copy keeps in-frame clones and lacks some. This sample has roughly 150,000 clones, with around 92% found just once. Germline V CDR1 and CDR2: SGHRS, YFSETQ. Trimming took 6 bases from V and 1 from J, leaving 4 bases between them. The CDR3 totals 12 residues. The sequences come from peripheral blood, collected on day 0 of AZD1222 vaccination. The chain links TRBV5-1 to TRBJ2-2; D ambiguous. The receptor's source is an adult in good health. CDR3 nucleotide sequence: TGCGCCAGCATCATGAACACCGGGGAGCTGTTTTTT. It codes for CASIMNTGELFF. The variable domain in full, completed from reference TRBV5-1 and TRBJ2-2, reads KAGVTQTPRYLIKTRGQQVTLSCSPISGHRSVSWYQQTPGQGLQFLFEYFSETQRNKGNFPGRFSGRQFSNSRSEMNVSTLELGDSALYLCASIMNTGELFFGEGSRLTVL.